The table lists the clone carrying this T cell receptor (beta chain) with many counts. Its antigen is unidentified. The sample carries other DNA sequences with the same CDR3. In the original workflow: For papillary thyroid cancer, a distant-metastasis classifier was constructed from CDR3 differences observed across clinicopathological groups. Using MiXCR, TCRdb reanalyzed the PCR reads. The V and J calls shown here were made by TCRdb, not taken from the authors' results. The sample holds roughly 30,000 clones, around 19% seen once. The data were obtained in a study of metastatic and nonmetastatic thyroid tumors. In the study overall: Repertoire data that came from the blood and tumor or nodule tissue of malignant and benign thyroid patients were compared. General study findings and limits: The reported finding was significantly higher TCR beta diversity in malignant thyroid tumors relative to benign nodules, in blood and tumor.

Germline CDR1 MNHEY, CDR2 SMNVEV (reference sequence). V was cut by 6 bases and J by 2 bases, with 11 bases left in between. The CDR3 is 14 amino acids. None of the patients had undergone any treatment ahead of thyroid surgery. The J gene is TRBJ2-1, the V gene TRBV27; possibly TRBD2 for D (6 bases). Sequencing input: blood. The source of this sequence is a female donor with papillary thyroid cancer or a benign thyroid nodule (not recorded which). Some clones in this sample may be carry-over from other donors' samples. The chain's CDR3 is CASSLRGTYNEQFF. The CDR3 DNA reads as TGTGCCAGCAGCCTCCGCGGGACCTACAATGAGCAGTTCTTC.